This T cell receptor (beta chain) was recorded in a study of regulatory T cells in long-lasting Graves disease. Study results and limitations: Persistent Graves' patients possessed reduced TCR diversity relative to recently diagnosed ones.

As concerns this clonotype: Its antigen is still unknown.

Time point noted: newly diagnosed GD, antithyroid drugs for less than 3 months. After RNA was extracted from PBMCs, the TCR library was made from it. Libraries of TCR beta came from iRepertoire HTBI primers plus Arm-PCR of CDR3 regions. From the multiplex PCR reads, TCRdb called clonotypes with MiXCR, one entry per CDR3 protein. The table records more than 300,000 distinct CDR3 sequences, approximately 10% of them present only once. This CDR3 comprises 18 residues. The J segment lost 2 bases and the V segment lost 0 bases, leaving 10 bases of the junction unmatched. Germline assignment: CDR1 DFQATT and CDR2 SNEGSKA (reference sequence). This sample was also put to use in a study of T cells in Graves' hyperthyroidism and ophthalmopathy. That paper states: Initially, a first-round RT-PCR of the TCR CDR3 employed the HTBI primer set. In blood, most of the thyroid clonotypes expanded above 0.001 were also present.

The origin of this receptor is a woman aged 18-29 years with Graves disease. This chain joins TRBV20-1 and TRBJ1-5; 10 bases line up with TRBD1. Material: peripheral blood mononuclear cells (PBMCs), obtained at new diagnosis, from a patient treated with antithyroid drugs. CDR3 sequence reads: CSARDRDRGQRGNQPQHF. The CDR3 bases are TGCAGTGCTAGAGATCGAGACAGGGGGCAACGTGGCAATCAGCCCCAGCATTTT.